This T cell receptor beta chain was found in a study of immune heterogeneity within non-small cell lung tumors. The germline V and J ends were trimmed by 7 bases and 5 bases, with 12 bases remaining between them. The CDR3 loop spans 13 amino acids. Germline-derived CDR1 and CDR2 are MNHEY and SVGEGT. Multiplex PCR amplified the TCR beta CDR3 region. Its first round ran for around 10 cycles with 32 V and 13 J primers. TCRdb called the multiplex PCR reads again in MiXCR, with one record for every CDR3 protein. The profile shows about 20,000 distinct CDR3 sequences, about 30% of them singletons. For each sample, template was around 650 ng of bulk tumor genomic DNA. Surgical sampling yielded several biopsies per primary tumor (spaced far apart). These patients got curative surgery after being newly diagnosed with untreated non-small cell lung cancer. The donor pool consisted of newly diagnosed non-small cell lung cancer patients who were having surgery with curative intent.

The V and J genes are TRBV6-2 or TRBV6-3 and TRBJ1-5; D is unresolved. Sequencing used lung tumor tissue. The clonotype originates from a middle-aged man with non-small cell lung cancer. CDR3 protein: CASNLERYQPQHF. The CDR3 region has the DNA TGTGCCAGCAACTTAGAGAGGTATCAGCCCCAGCATTTT.